This T cell receptor (beta chain) stems from a study of OX40 agonist ivuxolimab in advanced cancers. For the wider study: Ivuxolimab was an agonistic, fully human IgG2 monoclonal antibody directed against OX40 (CD134), a costimulatory receptor. Prior anti-PD-1, anti-PD-L1 or anti-CTLA-4 therapy was permitted, and checkpoint inhibitors had been received by about 36% of dose-escalation patients. The point of sequencing TCRbeta in the periphery was to test whether ivuxolimab changed TCR sequence diversity and drove clonal T-cell expansion. Of the approximately 50 patients in dose escalation, about 20 had hepatocellular carcinoma, approximately 15 had melanoma, 9 had renal cell carcinoma and 9 had head and neck cancer. A male proportion of under 85% and a mean age of around 60 years, ranging from about 23 to 90, were recorded for the dose-escalation cohort. Three dose-escalation patients achieved partial responses, one with hepatocellular carcinoma and two with cutaneous melanoma. The monotherapy dose-escalation portion (N of about 57 patients) of the phase I ivuxolimab trial is reported in the paper. Intravenous ivuxolimab was administered to patients every 2 weeks at six dose levels: 0.01, 0.1, 0.3, 1.5, 3 and 10 mg/kg. General conclusions and limits of the study: The antigen specificity of the clonally expanded peripheral T cells was not determined. Low levels of normalized T-cell clonal expansion were also seen in some patients who did not respond. After ivuxolimab, expanded clones were on average more numerous among CD8+ T cells than among CD4+ T cells. At doses of 0.1 to 3.0 mg/kg, clonal expansion of both CD4+ and CD8+ T cells in blood was seen between baseline and week 6. In the 0.1-3.0 mg/kg groups, partial responders were among the patients with the lowest normalized peripheral clonal expansion, particularly in CD8+ T cells.

About this clone itself: The clone's antigen remains unknown. No clone much larger than this one lies a single base away; base qualities are absent.

The trial excluded patients who had a history of autoimmune disease or who were on systemic immunosuppression. Peripheral blood for TCR sequencing was collected from all dose cohorts at baseline, on cycle 4 day 1, and on cycle 7 day 1. The samples were taken from a phase I, first-in-human, multicenter, open-label dose-escalation trial of ivuxolimab. Adults with locally advanced or metastatic head and neck squamous cell, hepatocellular, melanoma or renal cell carcinoma were enrolled in the trial. Before TCR sequencing, CD4+ T cells and CD8+ T cells were sorted from peripheral blood as separate populations. The V and J ends are trimmed by 0 bases and 2 bases, leaving 8 bases between them. Measured from the cysteine to the phenylalanine, the CDR3 is 14 residues long. Only the CDR3 DNA stays, 42 bases, in frame from base 1. Genomic DNA was isolated from the sorted cells so that the TCRbeta CDR3 region could be sequenced. TCRbeta CDR3 regions were sequenced using the immunoSEQ Assay. TCRdb mirrors the immuneACCESS table, restricted to in-frame sequences. Some clones are absent from its copies; in checked studies, under half trace to an unresolved V gene, and the reason for the others is unknown. The sample includes about 46,000 clones, with 90% to 95% observed a single time. Of the sample, approximately 5% is held by the ten largest clones.

This specimen was CD4+ or CD8+ T cells sorted from blood, taken in a trial of the OX40 agonist ivuxolimab. The chain joins TRBV23-1 to TRBJ2-7, and possibly TRBD1, on 5 matching bases. TRBV23-1 is sorted into the ORF group, with uncertain function. The clonotype was recovered from an adult with an advanced solid tumor such as melanoma, head and neck, liver or kidney cancer. The bases are TGCGCCAGCAGTCAATCTTGGGGCCCCTACGAGCAGTACTTC. Translated, it reads CASSQSWGPYEQYF.